The 5 T cell receptor beta chains reported below all come from one sample, sequenced in a study of CD8 T cells in Susac syndrome (dated by TCRdb to the late 2010s). Library preparation was by the immunoSEQ multiplex PCR assay. RNA was extracted using the RNeasy kit, and roughly 0.5 to 1 microgram was reverse transcribed with random hexamers. Clones were called with MiXCR by TCRdb after fastp trimmed the public reads at Q25, and only in-frame beta chains were retained. Each entry is one CDR3 protein sequence, shown with its most common DNA and genes. The sample table contains over 150,000 distinct CDR3 sequences; only one count was recorded for roughly 94% of them. The top ten clonotypes cover 0.099% of the sample. Sequenced sample: CD4+ T cells from PBMCs. These receptor sequences come from a human donor with Susac syndrome.

V and J are TRBV6-2 or TRBV6-3 and TRBJ2-3, with 8 nucleotides matching TRBD2. The CDR3 spans 16 residues. CDR1 MNHEY and CDR2 SVGEGT come from the germline V gene. The J segment lost 5 bases and the V segment lost 2 bases, leaving 9 bases of the junction unmatched. In nucleotides, the CDR3 is TGTGCCAGCAGTTACGGGGCGGGAGGACGCGGAGATACGCAGTATTTT. Translating it yields CASSYGAGGRGDTQYF.

This clonotype was seen just once. This chain uses TRBV12-3 or TRBV12-4 with TRBJ1-6; perhaps TRBD1 as D (6 bases). There are 16 residues in the CDR3. V was trimmed by 3 bases and J by 8 bases, leaving 17 bases between them. CDR3 region: CASSLGGAGPHSPLHF. Here the CDR3 DNA reads TGTGCCAGCAGTTTGGGGGGCGCAGGGCCCCATTCACCCCTCCACTTT.

This rearrangement joins TRBV27 to TRBJ1-2, with 8 bases aligning to TRBD1. The length of the CDR3 is 13 residues. The germline gives CDR1 MNHEY, CDR2 SMNVEV (reference sequence). Trimming at V came to 5 bases and at J to 8 bases, leaving 7 bases not matched to a gene. The CDR3 DNA reads as TGTGCCAGCAGTGCGGGAGGACAGGGCGGCTACACCTTC. It yields the protein CASSAGGQGGYTF.

The chain uses TRBV23-1 and TRBJ2-1; tentatively, D is TRBD1 or TRBD2 (5 bases each). TRBV23-1 is an open reading frame whose function is uncertain. The CDR3 extends over 15 amino acids. Trimming shortened V by 6 bases and J by 6 bases, and 18 bases separated the two germline ends. The CDR3 bases are TGCGCCAGCAGCCAAGGGGAGAACCATGGCAATGAGCAGTTCTTC. Translation gives CASSQGENHGNEQFF.

V gene TRBV29-1 combines with J gene TRBJ2-1, with D possibly being TRBD2 (5 bases). The CDR3 length is 11 residues. In germline, CDR1 is SQVTM, CDR2 ANQGSEA. Here the CDR3 DNA reads TGCGGATCGACTAACCTCAATGAGCAGTTCTTC. Amino acid sequence: CGSTNLNEQFF.